The next 18 T cell receptor beta chains were all read from a single sample in a study of beta chain features in type 1 diabetes. Expressed TCRB transcripts were sequenced after all isolated RNA was converted to cDNA. Some clones are missing from TCRdb's copy, which holds only in-frame ones; the method was immunoSEQ multiplex PCR. The profile covers a few hundred thousand clones, with 9% to 10% appearing a single time and about 0.03% taken by the ten largest. The sample consisted of naive CD4+ T cells from blood. These TCRs come from a woman between 18 and 29 years old in good health.

This clone was counted between two and nine times. J is TRBJ1-1 and V is TRBV5-6; D perhaps matches TRBD1 (6 bases). This CDR3 comprises 14 residues. Trimming took 2 bases from V and 0 from J, leaving 8 bases between them. Germline V gene data show CDR1 as SGHDT and CDR2 as YYEEEE. CDR3 amino acids: CASSLGTLNTEAFF. For the CDR3, the DNA is TGTGCCAGCAGCTTAGGGACACTGAACACTGAAGCTTTCTTT.

This clone was recorded a few times. The chain couples TRBV4-2 to TRBJ1-5; D possibly corresponds to TRBD1 (6 bases). Germline CDR1 reads LGHNA; CDR2 reads YNFKEQ. The CDR3 runs to 13 residues. The germline V and J ends were trimmed by 4 bases and 5 bases, with 9 bases remaining between them. The CDR3 loop reads CASSLKGDQPQHF. The CDR3, as DNA: TGTGCCAGCAGCCTCAAGGGGGATCAGCCCCAGCATTTT.

This clone was observed a handful of times. In the same sample, other DNA sequences code for this CDR3. The CDR3 sequence is CSVEGGGTEAFF. The CDR3, as DNA: TGCAGCGTTGAAGGGGGGGGCACTGAAGCTTTCTTT. The chain has TRBV29-1 and TRBJ1-1; D possibly corresponds to TRBD1 (5 bases). Germline CDR1 reads SQVTM; CDR2 reads ANQGSEA. This CDR3 region has 12 residues. Trimming left V 1 base short and J 4 bases short, with 7 bases between.

The CDR3 nucleotides are TGTGCCAGCAGTCAGAGCGGGAGGCTCTACAATGAGCAGTTCTTC. Translating it yields CASSQSGRLYNEQFF. The rearrangement links TRBV6-4 to TRBJ2-1; 9 bases align to TRBD2. The CDR3 is 15 residues long. CDR1 is MRHNA and CDR2 is SNTAGT in the germline V gene. With 5 bases clipped from V and 3 bases from J, the junction kept 5 bases outside the gene matches.

The CDR3 region has the DNA TGTGGGCAAAACGTGGAAGCTTTCTTT. Protein: CGQNVEAFF. V usage is TRBV21-1 and J usage is TRBJ1-1; the listed D gene, TRBD1, was not tested against the DNA. TRBV21-1 is a documented pseudogene. This CDR3 is 9 amino acids long.

The chain employs TRBV7-3 and TRBJ2-2, with TRBD2 matching over 13 bases. Unmatched junction bases numbered 7, after V lost 4 bases and J lost 5 bases. The CDR3 is 17 amino acids. The V gene's germline CDR1 is SGHTA and CDR2 FQGTGA. Written as DNA, the CDR3 is TGTGCCAGCAGCTCCCGGACTAGCGGGGGTAGTACCGGGGAGCTGTTTTTT. This translates into CASSSRTSGGSTGELFF.

V is TRBV9 and J is TRBJ2-1; D is possibly TRBD2 (6 bases). V was shortened by 1 base and J by 12 bases, with 14 bases between the two germline ends. CDR3 length equals 13 residues. CDR1 SGDLS and CDR2 YYNGEE come from the germline V gene. The DNA for the CDR3 is TGTGCCAGCAGCGTAAGCTCGGGGGTTGGGCAGTTCTTC. As protein: CASSVSSGVGQFF.

The table lists this clone with a few counts. The J gene is TRBJ2-7, the V gene TRBV2, with 7 nucleotides matching TRBD1. J gave up 5 bases and V 6 bases, and 10 bases lay outside the gene matches. The CDR3 extends over 14 amino acids. The germline V gene encodes CDR1 SNHLY and CDR2 FYNNEI. The CDR3 sequence is CASRMTGIKNEQYF. DNA for the CDR3: TGTGCCAGCAGGATGACAGGGATCAAAAACGAGCAGTACTTC.

The J gene is TRBJ1-1, the V gene TRBV28, with a weak D call TRBD1 (5 bases). V was cut by 5 bases and J by 7 bases, with 23 bases left in between. This CDR3 region has 16 residues. CDR1 MDHEN and CDR2 SYDVKM come from the germline V gene. The CDR3 loop reads CASSSGQGTVRVEAFF. The CDR3 DNA follows: TGTGCCAGCAGTAGTGGGCAGGGTACGGTCCGGGTTGAAGCTTTCTTT.

This clone showed up many times. This sequence joins TRBV15 and TRBJ2-5; TRBD1 matches 7 bases. V lost 4 bases, J lost 1 base, and 6 bases stayed unmatched. Per the germline V gene, CDR1 is LNHNV and CDR2 is YYDKDF (reference sequence). The CDR3 is made up of 15 amino acids. The CDR3 DNA is TGTGCCACCAGCATTCCGGGACAGCGCCAAGAGACCCAGTACTTC. It codes for CATSIPGQRQETQYF. Filled out from reference TRBV15 and TRBJ2-5, the complete variable domain reads DAMVIQNPRYQVTQFGKPVTLSCSQTLNHNVMYWYQQKSSQAPKLLFHYYDKDFNNEADTPDNFQSRRPNTSFCFLDIRSPGLGDTAMYLCATSIPGQRQETQYFGPGTRLLVL.

The V call is TRBV5-6, the J call TRBJ2-1; TRBD2 aligns across 13 bases. V shed 5 bases, J shed 0 bases, and the junction held 2 bases outside the gene matches. Per the germline V gene, CDR1 is SGHDT and CDR2 is YYEEEE. This CDR3 contains 16 residues. CDR3 sequence: CASRWTSGSSYNEQFF. The CDR3 nucleotides are TGTGCCAGCAGGTGGACTAGCGGGAGCTCCTACAATGAGCAGTTCTTC.

This chain connects TRBV9 to TRBJ2-6; D is possibly TRBD1 (5 bases). Trimming left V 2 bases short and J 0 bases short, with 12 bases between. The CDR3 is 17 amino acids. Per the germline V gene, CDR1 is SGDLS and CDR2 is YYNGEE. The CDR3 loop is CASSVQGAASGANVLTF. As DNA, the CDR3 is TGTGCCAGCAGCGTGCAAGGGGCGGCCTCTGGGGCCAACGTCCTGACTTTC.

There are a few counts of this clone. The chain employs TRBV27 and TRBJ1-2, with 8 bases that match TRBD1. CDR3 size: 15 residues. V trimming: 0 bases; J trimming: 6 bases; junction bases outside the gene matches: 6. CDR1 MNHEY and CDR2 SMNVEV come from the germline V gene (reference sequence). The CDR3 DNA reads as TGTGCCAGCAGTTTATCCCAGGGGGCGTTTAATGGCTACACCTTC. Amino acids: CASSLSQGAFNGYTF.

V gene TRBV2 combines with J gene TRBJ2-1; D is possibly TRBD1 (5 bases). CDR1 is SNHLY, CDR2 FYNNEI, per germline. CDR3 length: 15 residues. The V end lost 6 bases, the J end lost 2 bases, and 14 bases lay between the germline ends. The CDR3, as DNA: TGTGCCAGCAGCGGTATAGGGGAACCCTACAATGAGCAGTTCTTC. It encodes CASSGIGEPYNEQFF.

The rearrangement links TRBV5-1 to TRBJ2-7, with 9 bases that match TRBD2. With 4 bases clipped from V and 1 base from J, the junction kept 6 bases outside the gene matches. The CDR3 consists of 15 residues. CDR1 is SGHRS and CDR2 is YFSETQ in the germline V gene. The CDR3 region is CASSPTSGPSYEQYF. Written as DNA, the CDR3 is TGCGCCAGCAGCCCAACTAGCGGGCCTTCCTACGAGCAGTACTTC.

This clone was seen ten or more times. The gene calls are TRBV11-2 and TRBJ2-5; tentatively, D is TRBD1 (6 bases). The CDR3 spans 14 residues. Trimming removed 5 bases at V and 1 base at J, with 11 bases between. Germline-derived CDR1 and CDR2 are SGHAT and FQNNGV. DNA for the CDR3: TGTGCCAGCAGCGCGGACAGACTCCAAGAGACCCAGTACTTC. Protein product: CASSADRLQETQYF.

This clone has a handful of counts. V is TRBV15 and J is TRBJ1-3; TRBD1 might be the D (6 bases). CDR3 size: 14 residues. V gave up 4 bases and J gave up 0 bases, with 7 bases separating them. Germline CDR1 LNHNV, CDR2 YYDKDF (reference sequence). The CDR3 is CATSKQGSGNTIYF. The CDR3 DNA is TGTGCCACCAGCAAACAGGGCTCTGGAAACACCATATATTTT.

A few counts support this clone. The CDR3 DNA follows: TGCGCCAGCAGGCTCCGGCAGGAGGTCAATGAAAAACTGTTTTTT. As protein: CASRLRQEVNEKLFF. The gene calls are TRBV5-1 and TRBJ1-4, with unresolved D. The CDR3 runs 15 residues. The ends were cut back, 5 bases at V and 5 bases at J, with 16 bases in the middle. Looked up from germline, CDR1 is SGHRS and CDR2 is YFSETQ.